This paragraph reports one T cell receptor (beta chain). The antigen is not known. TCRdb's copy holds only in-frame clones and misses some; the assay was immunoSEQ multiplex PCR. The repertoire has around 100,000 clones, about 90% of them found once; the top ten carry 2.5% to 3.5%. This specimen belongs to a study of CD4+ T cells in melanoma. Findings and caveats of the study: Reportedly, melanoma neoantigen-specific CD4+ T cells showed varied differentiation states. A reported correlation linked neoantigen-specific CD4+ T cells to CD8+, macrophage and B cell function.

CDR3 size: 15 residues. The germline V and J ends were trimmed by 3 bases and 4 bases, with 13 bases remaining between them. Germline values: CDR1 KGHSH, CDR2 LQKENI. The chain has TRBV18 and TRBJ2-1, with TRBD2 as a possible D gene (6 bases). The TCR comes from a human donor with melanoma. Sample: peripheral blood. CDR3 nucleotide sequence: TGTGCCAGCTCACCCGAAAGGGAGGCATACAATGAGCAGTTCTTC. Its translation: CASSPEREAYNEQFF.